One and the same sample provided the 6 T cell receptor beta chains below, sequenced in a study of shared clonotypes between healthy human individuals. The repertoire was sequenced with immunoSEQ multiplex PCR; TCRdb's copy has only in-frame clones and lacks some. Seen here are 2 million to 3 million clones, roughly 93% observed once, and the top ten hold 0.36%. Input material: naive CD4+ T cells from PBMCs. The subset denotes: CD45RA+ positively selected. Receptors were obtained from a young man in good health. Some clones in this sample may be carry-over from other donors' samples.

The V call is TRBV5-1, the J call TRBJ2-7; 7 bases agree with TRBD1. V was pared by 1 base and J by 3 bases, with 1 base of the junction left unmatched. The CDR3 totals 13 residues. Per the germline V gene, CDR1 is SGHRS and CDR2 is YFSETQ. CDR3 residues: CASSLQGDYEQYF. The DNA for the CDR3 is TGCGCCAGCAGCTTGCAGGGGGACTACGAGCAGTACTTC.

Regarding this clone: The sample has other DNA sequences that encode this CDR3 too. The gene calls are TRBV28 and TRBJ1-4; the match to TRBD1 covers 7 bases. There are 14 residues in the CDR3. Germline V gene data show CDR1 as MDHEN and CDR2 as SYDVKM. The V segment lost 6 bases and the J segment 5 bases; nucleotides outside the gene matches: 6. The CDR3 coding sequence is TGTGCCAGCAGCCTCAGGACAGGCAATGAAAAACTGTTTTTT. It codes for CASSLRTGNEKLFF.

The CDR3 here is CASSRNQGLGYGYTF. The CDR3 bases are TGTGCCAGCAGTAGGAACCAGGGTTTGGGGTATGGCTACACCTTC. J is TRBJ1-2 and V is TRBV28; D is perhaps TRBD1 (5 bases). The germline V gene has CDR1 MDHEN and CDR2 SYDVKM. The V and J ends lost 5 bases and 5 bases respectively, with 18 bases between them. The CDR3 extends over 15 amino acids.

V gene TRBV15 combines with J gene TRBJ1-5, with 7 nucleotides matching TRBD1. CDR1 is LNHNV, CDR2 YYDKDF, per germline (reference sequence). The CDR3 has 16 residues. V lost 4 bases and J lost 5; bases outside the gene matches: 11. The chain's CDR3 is CATSIARGTVYQPQHF. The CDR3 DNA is TGTGCCACCAGCATTGCACGGGGGACAGTATATCAGCCCCAGCATTTT. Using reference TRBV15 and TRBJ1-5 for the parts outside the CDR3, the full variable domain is DAMVIQNPRYQVTQFGKPVTLSCSQTLNHNVMYWYQQKSSQAPKLLFHYYDKDFNNEADTPDNFQSRRPNTSFCFLDIRSPGLGDTAMYLCATSIARGTVYQPQHFGDGTRLSIL.

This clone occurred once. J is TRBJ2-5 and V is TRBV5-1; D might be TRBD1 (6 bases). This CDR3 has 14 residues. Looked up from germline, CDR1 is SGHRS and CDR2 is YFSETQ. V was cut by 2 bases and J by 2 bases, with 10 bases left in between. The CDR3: CASSFSDSQETQYF. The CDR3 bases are TGCGCCAGCAGCTTCTCGGACAGTCAAGAGACCCAGTACTTC. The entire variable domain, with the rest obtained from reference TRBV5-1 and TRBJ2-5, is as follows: KAGVTQTPRYLIKTRGQQVTLSCSPISGHRSVSWYQQTPGQGLQFLFEYFSETQRNKGNFPGRFSGRQFSNSRSEMNVSTLELGDSALYLCASSFSDSQETQYFGPGTRLLVL.

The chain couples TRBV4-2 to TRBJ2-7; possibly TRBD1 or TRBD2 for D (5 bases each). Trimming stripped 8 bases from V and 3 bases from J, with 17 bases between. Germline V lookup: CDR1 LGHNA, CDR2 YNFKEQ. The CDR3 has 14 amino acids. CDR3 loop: CASSHGARDYEQYF. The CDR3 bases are TGTGCCAGCTCACACGGGGCCCGAGACTACGAGCAGTACTTC.